One and the same sample provided the 29 T cell receptor beta chains below, sequenced in a study of blood T cells in healthy people across ages. Next came a second PCR, run for roughly 6 to 11 cycles, which used a sample-barcoded 5' primer along with a J-beta primer mix. Each CDR3 protein is one row after TCRdb ran MiXCR on the 5' RACE reads. Here the sample spans approximately 600,000 distinct CDR3 sequences, around three fifths being singletons. Source material: blood. The source of these receptors is a man aged 60 to 75 in good health.

This clonotype was recorded a few times. This rearrangement joins TRBV4-1 to TRBJ1-2; 8 bases are a match to TRBD1. The V segment lost 0 bases and the J segment 12 bases; nucleotides outside the gene matches: 9. The germline V gene has CDR1 MGHRA and CDR2 YSYEKL. This CDR3 has 14 residues. The CDR3, as DNA: TGCGCCAGCAGCCAAGAACGATGGACAGGGCCGGACACCTTC. Residues: CASSQERWTGPDTF.

The genes are TRBV4-1 and TRBJ2-7; the match to TRBD1 covers 8 bases. The CDR3 has 15 residues. CDR1 is MGHRA and CDR2 is YSYEKL in the germline V gene. Unmatched junction bases numbered 12, after V lost 9 bases and J lost 2 bases. The CDR3 region has the DNA TGCGCCAGTTCTACTGCCGACAGGGGCACCTACGAGCAGTACTTC. Amino acid sequence: CASSTADRGTYEQYF.

This clonotype was recorded a few times. The chain recombines TRBV20-1 with TRBJ2-5; D perhaps matches TRBD1 (6 bases). The CDR3 is 12 amino acids. Germline V gene data show CDR1 as DFQATT and CDR2 as SNEGSKA (reference sequence). V dropped 5 bases and J dropped 7 bases, with 14 bases sitting between them. The CDR3 nucleotides read TGCAGTGCTCGACAGGATAGGGCGACCCAGTACTTC. Its translation is CSARQDRATQYF.

The gene calls are TRBV10-2 and TRBJ1-1; 7 nucleotides align to TRBD1. CDR1 and CDR2 from the germline V gene are WSHSY and SAAADI. This CDR3 has 14 residues. The J segment lost 0 bases and the V segment lost 7 bases, leaving 5 bases of the junction unmatched. This CDR3 is CASNSGGMNTEAFF. The CDR3 nucleotides are TGCGCCAGCAACTCAGGGGGAATGAACACTGAAGCTTTCTTT.

A few counts support this clonotype. Compared with germline, one end of the junction differs, possibly owing to a read error. The J gene is TRBJ2-5, the V gene TRBV7-2, with D uncertain. The J call is in doubt because the DNA end fits TRBJ2-7 better. CDR3 length: 13 residues. CDR1 and CDR2 from the germline V gene are SGHTA and FQGNSA. CDR3: CASSPRNSDEQYF. The DNA of the CDR3 is TGTGCCAGCAGCCCCAGAAACTCCGACGAGCAGTACTTC.

This clonotype has only a few counts. The chain carries TRBV27 and TRBJ1-1; D possibly corresponds to TRBD1 (5 bases). Trimming took 5 bases from V and 0 from J, leaving 7 bases between them. This CDR3 spans 13 amino acids. The V gene's germline CDR1 is MNHEY and CDR2 SMNVEV (reference sequence). CDR3 region: CASSPRVNTEAFF. In DNA, the CDR3 is TGTGCCAGCAGTCCCAGGGTGAACACTGAAGCTTTCTTT.

This clonotype was counted a few times. The chain carries TRBV5-5 and TRBJ2-5; no clear D. Germline loops: CDR1 SGHKS, CDR2 YYEKEE (reference sequence). The CDR3 consists of 13 residues. Deletions cut 0 bases from V and 5 bases from J, with 8 bases between. CDR3 in amino acids: CASSLAMEETQYF. The CDR3 nucleotides read TGTGCCAGCAGCTTGGCTATGGAGGAGACCCAGTACTTC.

V gene TRBV9 combines with J gene TRBJ2-5; possible D gene TRBD2, 6 bases. This CDR3 is built from 15 residues. CDR1 SGDLS and CDR2 YYNGEE come from the germline V gene. The V end lost 0 bases, the J end lost 5 bases, and 14 bases lay between the germline ends. This chain's CDR3 is CASSVVGGSGETQYF. DNA for the CDR3: TGTGCCAGCAGCGTAGTGGGGGGTTCGGGTGAGACCCAGTACTTC.

This clonotype was observed a handful of times. The rearrangement joins TRBV29-1 to TRBJ1-4; 8 bases are a match to TRBD1. V shed 4 bases and J 6 bases; nucleotides not matched to a gene: 4. This CDR3 has 13 residues. Germline loops: CDR1 SQVTM, CDR2 ANQGSEA. The CDR3 region is CSVGDRRDEKLFF. CDR3 sequence (DNA): TGCAGCGTTGGGGACAGGCGGGATGAAAAACTGTTTTTT. The full variable domain, its missing parts supplied by reference TRBV29-1 and TRBJ1-4, is SAVISQKPSRDICQRGTSLTIQCQVDSQVTMMFWYRQQPGQSLTLIATANQGSEATYESGFVIDKFPISRPNLTFSTLTVSNMSPEDSSIYLCSVGDRRDEKLFFGSGTQLSVL.

This chain uses TRBV29-1 with TRBJ1-2; D unresolved. V dropped 2 bases and J dropped 6 bases, with 13 bases sitting between them. This CDR3 spans 13 amino acids. CDR1 and CDR2 (germline): SQVTM, ANQGSEA. The CDR3 here is CSVERAVNNGYTF. The CDR3 DNA follows: TGCAGCGTTGAAAGGGCAGTCAACAATGGCTACACCTTC.

A word on this clonotype: A much larger clone lies a single base off, so this may be a read error. The chain uses TRBV12-3 or TRBV12-4 and TRBJ1-2, with TRBD1 as a possible D gene (5 bases). V dropped 6 bases and J dropped 5 bases, with 10 bases sitting between them. The CDR3 extends over 12 amino acids. The CDR3: CASRLGGYGYTF. Here the CDR3 DNA reads TGTGCCAGCAGGTTGGGGGGATATGGCTACACCTTC.

This chain links TRBV9 with TRBJ1-3, with D possibly matching TRBD1 (6 bases). This CDR3 contains 16 residues. V dropped 0 bases and J dropped 3 bases, with 13 bases sitting between them. CDR1 and CDR2 (germline): SGDLS, YYNGEE. CDR3 DNA sequence: TGTGCCAGCAGCGTAGTTGGGGGCACAGGTGGAAACACCATATATTTT. Translation: CASSVVGGTGGNTIYF.

The chain employs TRBV7-2 and TRBJ1-5; D remains ambiguous. Germline V gene data show CDR1 as SGHTA and CDR2 as FQGNSA. V was cut by 4 bases and J by 3 bases, with 13 bases left in between. This CDR3 contains 15 residues. This CDR3 reads CASSYQDGINQPQHF. The CDR3 coding sequence is TGTGCCAGCAGCTATCAGGACGGTATCAATCAGCCCCAGCATTTT.

This sequence joins TRBV9 and TRBJ1-1; the D gene is possibly TRBD1 (5 bases). CDR3 size: 14 residues. V was pared by 4 bases and J by 1 base, with 11 bases between. The germline V gene has CDR1 SGDLS and CDR2 YYNGEE. The CDR3 coding sequence is TGTGCCAGCAGCCCCATAGGGGCGAACACTGAAGCTTTCTTT. As protein: CASSPIGANTEAFF.

The rearrangement links TRBV25-1 to TRBJ1-2; 9 bases fit TRBD1. Trimming removed 4 bases from V and 5 bases from J; junction bases left unmatched: 8. This CDR3 is 15 amino acids long. Germline V gives CDR1 MGHDK, CDR2 SYGVNS. CDR3 region: CASSAQGALEYGYTF. For the CDR3, the DNA is TGTGCCAGCAGTGCACAGGGGGCGCTTGAGTATGGCTACACCTTC.

This clonotype has a handful of counts. V and J are TRBV9 and TRBJ1-2, with D uncertain. Trimming took 0 bases from V and 6 from J, leaving 9 bases between them. This CDR3 region has 13 residues. Germline V gene lookup returns CDR1 SGDLS and CDR2 YYNGEE. Here the CDR3 DNA reads TGTGCCAGCAGCGTAGGATGGGCGGATGGCTACACCTTC. Translating it yields CASSVGWADGYTF.

J is TRBJ2-3 and V is TRBV12-3 or TRBV12-4; D gene ambiguous. The CDR3 consists of 11 residues. Trimming cost V 3 bases and J 6 bases, with 4 bases left between them. Written as DNA, the CDR3 is TGTGCCAGCAGTTTGTATGATACGCAGTATTTT. It specifies CASSLYDTQYF.

The rearrangement links TRBV4-1 to TRBJ1-2; D unclear. CDR1 and CDR2 from the germline V gene are MGHRA and YSYEKL. Trimming pared 2 bases from V and 0 bases from J, leaving 10 bases between. CDR3 length: 15 amino acids. The CDR3 DNA sequence: TGCGCCAGCAGCCAACTACTATCAGCTAACTATGGCTACACCTTC. It translates to CASSQLLSANYGYTF.

The chain combines TRBV20-1 with TRBJ2-5; 7 bases agree with TRBD1. The CDR3 totals 16 residues. Per the germline V gene, CDR1 is DFQATT and CDR2 is SNEGSKA (reference sequence). J lost 1 base, V lost 5 bases, and 13 bases had no gene match. The CDR3 sequence is CSASSPGTDSQETQYF. CDR3 nucleotides: TGCAGTGCTTCCTCCCCCGGGACAGACAGCCAAGAGACCCAGTACTTC.

V usage is TRBV7-2 and J usage is TRBJ1-2; 7 nucleotides match TRBD1. This CDR3 is built from 14 residues. Germline V lookup: CDR1 SGHTA, CDR2 FQGNSA. Unmatched junction bases numbered 9, after V lost 4 bases and J lost 7 bases. The DNA for the CDR3 is TGTGCCAGCAGCTATAACACAGGGGCCGGTGGCTACACCTTC. Its translation is CASSYNTGAGGYTF.

This rearrangement joins TRBV28 to TRBJ2-1; D unresolved. The V gene's germline CDR1 is MDHEN and CDR2 SYDVKM. V was shortened by 2 bases and J by 7 bases, with 9 bases between the two germline ends. The CDR3 sequence is 13 residues long. The CDR3 sequence: CASSLGVRNEQFF. The CDR3, as DNA: TGTGCCAGCAGTTTAGGGGTGCGGAATGAGCAGTTCTTC.

The V and J genes are TRBV20-1 and TRBJ2-3; D is perhaps TRBD1 or TRBD2 (5 bases each). The V end lost 4 bases, the J end lost 0 bases, and 17 bases lay between the germline ends. This CDR3 is 16 amino acids long. Germline CDR1 reads DFQATT; CDR2 reads SNEGSKA (reference sequence). This CDR3 is CSATKLQGRSTDTQYF. The CDR3 DNA sequence: TGCAGTGCTACCAAGCTCCAGGGACGGAGCACAGATACGCAGTATTTT.

This clonotype occurred a few times. This rearrangement joins TRBV12-3 or TRBV12-4 to TRBJ2-3, with D perhaps matching TRBD2 (5 bases). V was trimmed by 3 bases and J by 11 bases, leaving 18 bases between them. The length of the CDR3 is 14 residues. CDR3: CASSFRGSADVQYF. The CDR3 DNA reads TGTGCCAGCAGTTTTAGAGGGAGCGCAGATGTGCAGTATTTT.

This clonotype showed up just a few times. An end of the junction does not agree with germline; a read error may underlie this. This chain links TRBV20-1 with TRBJ2-2, with D tentatively TRBD2 (5 bases). Germline V gene lookup returns CDR1 DFQATT and CDR2 SNEGSKA (reference sequence). This CDR3 has 14 residues. The CDR3 DNA sequence: TGCAGTGCTAGAGACGGCAGAGGTTCCGGGGAGTTGTTTTTT. This translates into CSARDGRGSGELFF.

A few counts support this clonotype. A much bigger clone sits one base away, suggesting this may be a read error. The V gene is TRBV4-2, the J gene TRBJ2-1, with TRBD2 matching 7 bases. Germline trimming cut 4 bases from V and 0 bases from J; bases unmatched to any gene: 15. The CDR3 consists of 19 residues. In germline, CDR1 is LGHNA, CDR2 YNFKEQ. The CDR3 region is CASSPLPPGGRSSYNEQFF. DNA for the CDR3: TGTGCCAGCAGCCCCTTACCCCCGGGGGGAAGAAGCTCCTACAATGAGCAGTTCTTC.

This chain uses TRBV12-3 or TRBV12-4 with TRBJ2-3; 7 bases are shared with TRBD2. This CDR3 comprises 15 residues. V trimming: 3 bases; J trimming: 2 bases; junction bases outside the gene matches: 5. CDR3 region: CASSFGGKHTDTQYF. The CDR3 coding sequence is TGTGCCAGCAGTTTCGGGGGGAAACACACAGATACGCAGTATTTT.

The rearrangement uses TRBV3-1 and TRBJ2-5; D is undetermined. The length of the CDR3 is 12 residues. Trimming removed 8 bases at V and 5 bases at J, with 12 bases between. Germline lookup yields CDR1 LGHDT and CDR2 YNNKEL (reference sequence). The CDR3 nucleotides are TGTGCCAGCGTATCGACGGGTGAGACCCAGTACTTC. Translation gives CASVSTGETQYF.

This sequence joins TRBV4-1 and TRBJ2-5; a weak D match, TRBD1 (6 bases). The CDR3 loop spans 16 amino acids. The germline V gene encodes CDR1 MGHRA and CDR2 YSYEKL. V lost 3 bases and J 1 base, leaving 15 bases between the germline ends. As DNA, the CDR3 is TGCGCCAGCAGCCACCCCGGCAGGGGTGGCCAAGAGACCCAGTACTTC. It translates to CASSHPGRGGQETQYF.

This clonotype was counted a few times. V is TRBV7-2 and J is TRBJ2-6; D ambiguous. Trimming stripped 1 base from V and 1 base from J, with 8 bases between. There are 16 residues in the CDR3. Germline V CDR1 and CDR2: SGHTA, FQGNSA. CDR3 sequence: CASSLGVVSGANVLTF. The CDR3 DNA reads as TGTGCCAGCAGCTTAGGGGTGGTTTCTGGGGCCAACGTCCTGACTTTC.